The rows below give T cell receptor beta chains drawn from one sample of a study of shared clonotypes between healthy human individuals. TCRdb keeps only in-frame clones here, not all; method: immunoSEQ multiplex PCR. This sample has roughly 2 million clones, with 85% to 95% found just once. The sample taken for sequencing was naive CD4+ T cells sorted from blood. The origin of the receptors is a man aged 18 to 30 in good health. Each CDR3 is given with its conserved first and last residue. Fields, in order: J gene, V gene, CDR3 protein.

TRBJ1-5,TRBV10-2,CASSYDSNNQPQHF
TRBJ2-7,TRBV10-2,CASSEVRTGHYEQYF
TRBJ2-2,TRBV10-1,CASSPGLPGELFF
TRBJ2-5,TRBV14,CASSHLDRDQETQYF
TRBJ1-3,TRBV30,CAWSQQERGNTIYF
TRBJ2-7,TRBV18,CASQPVRDSYEQYF
TRBJ1-2,TRBV9,CASSPRPDHSNYGYTF
TRBJ2-7,TRBV27,CASSSWDILGHYEQYF
TRBJ1-4,TRBV6-5,CVSSRGEKLFF
TRBJ1-6,TRBV18,CASSPIAQAYNSPLHF
TRBJ1-3,TRBV18,CASSPREGSIGNTIYF
TRBJ1-4,TRBV15,CATSRSGQGVSKEKLFF
TRBJ2-2,TRBV10-3,CAISDAGGELFF
TRBJ1-1,TRBV11-2,CASSREPGGNTEAFF
TRBJ2-3,TRBV11-2,CASSLEGAGYLADTQYF
TRBJ2-5,TRBV5-6,CASSFYGAARQETQYF
TRBJ2-4,TRBV19,CASSISGSGVKNIQYF
TRBJ2-2,TRBV7-2,CASSPGLAGTGELFF
TRBJ2-6,TRBV19,CASTGRGTLGANVLTF
TRBJ1-5,TRBV10-3,CAISGDGGNQPQHF
TRBJ1-4,TRBV5-1,CASSKGLIYEKLFF
TRBJ2-7,TRBV19,CASGRDYSYEQYF
TRBJ2-3,TRBV28,CASSLGGKGDTQYF
TRBJ2-4,TRBV6-1,CASIADLAKNIQYF
TRBJ1-2,TRBV25-1,CASSVWERQNGYTF
TRBJ1-4,TRBV5-1,CASSLIGGSNEKLFF
TRBJ2-1,TRBV5-6,CASSLVAGGGNEQFF
TRBJ2-5,TRBV11-2,CASSLGQSNQETQYF
TRBJ2-7,TRBV5-1,CASSLVPGRYEQYF
TRBJ2-7,TRBV19,CASSIAEGAYEQYF
TRBJ1-4,TRBV10-2,CASSELGWGDNEKLFF
TRBJ2-5,TRBV9,CASSAPSGGRETQYF
TRBJ2-7,TRBV2,CASSVPGLIYEQYF
TRBJ2-7,TRBV19,CASSIAGTGSYEQYF
TRBJ1-3,TRBV30,CAWSVRSQGLSGNTIYF
TRBJ1-1,TRBV6-6,CASSLRENTEAFF
TRBJ2-3,TRBV6-5,CASRRGRWADTQYF
TRBJ2-3,TRBV11-2,CASSHPLGQLVFTDTQYF
TRBJ2-2,TRBV5-6,CASSYDGGVTGELFF
TRBJ1-6,TRBV2,CASRQGWVFSDSYNSPLHF
TRBJ1-2,TRBV6-5,CASSRTAPGYGYTF
TRBJ1-2,TRBV6-6,CASSQGRGTNYGYTF
TRBJ2-7,TRBV19,CASSITRGYEQYF
TRBJ1-1,TRBV11-3,CASSLSGLNTEAFF
TRBJ2-4,TRBV29-1,CSVDPGPPNIQYF